This passage covers 32 T cell receptor beta chains from one sample sequenced in a study of blood T cell repertoires in COVID-19. Data came from immunoSEQ multiplex PCR; TCRdb stores just in-frame clones and leaves some out. The sample yields roughly 30,000 clones, roughly 85% seen once. Sample: peripheral blood. These receptors all come from a man in his 60s with active COVID-19.

This clone was seen only a few times. The chain is built from TRBV6-5 and TRBJ2-7; 13 positions match TRBD2. Germline CDR1 reads MNHEY; CDR2 reads SVGAGI. The CDR3 sequence is 15 residues long. Trimming took 7 bases from V and 2 from J; bases not matched to a gene: 5. This chain's CDR3 is CASTPGLAGTYEQYF. In DNA form, the CDR3 reads TGTGCCAGCACCCCGGGACTAGCGGGGACCTACGAGCAGTACTTC.

The rearrangement joins TRBV11-3 to TRBJ2-7; 10 positions match TRBD2. CDR3 size: 16 residues. Per germline, CDR1 SGHNT and CDR2 YENEEA. Trimming at V came to 0 bases and at J to 3 bases, leaving 5 bases not matched to a gene. The CDR3 region is CASSLDQAGGGYEQYV. As DNA, the CDR3 is TGTGCCAGCAGCTTAGATCAAGCGGGAGGGGGCTACGAGCAGTACGTC.

V gene TRBV29-1 combines with J gene TRBJ1-1; TRBD1 aligns across 7 bases. V lost 7 bases, J lost 0 bases, and 5 bases stayed unmatched. CDR3 length: 13 residues. Germline CDR1 is SQVTM and CDR2 is ANQGSEA. In DNA form, the CDR3 reads TGCAGCGCACGACAGGGCTTGAACACTGAAGCTTTCTTT. It is translated as CSARQGLNTEAFF.

The chain uses TRBV20-1 and TRBJ2-7, with TRBD1 identical over 8 bases. The V gene end was trimmed by 3 bases and the J gene end by 6 bases; junction bases not matched to a gene: 13. In germline, CDR1 is DFQATT, CDR2 SNEGSKA (reference sequence). CDR3 length equals 15 residues. The CDR3 DNA follows: TGCAGTGCTAGTCAGGGGGCAAATTTGGTGGGCGAGCAGTACTTC. This encodes CSASQGANLVGEQYF.

The chain employs TRBV15 and TRBJ2-7; D is unclear. The V gene's germline CDR1 is LNHNV and CDR2 YYDKDF (reference sequence). Trimming left V 0 bases short and J 9 bases short, with 12 bases between. This CDR3 is built from 13 residues. The CDR3 reads CATSRDVATGQYF. CDR3 sequence (DNA): TGTGCCACCAGCAGAGACGTCGCGACTGGGCAGTACTTC.

The chain employs TRBV19 and TRBJ2-5, with TRBD1 identical over 7 bases. This CDR3 has 15 residues. From germline, CDR1 is LNHDA and CDR2 SQIVND (reference sequence). V gave up 6 bases and J gave up 3 bases; unmatched junction bases: 10. The CDR3 bases are TGTGCCAGTAGGAGACAGGGCTGGGGGAAAGAGACCCAGTACTTC. It specifies CASRRQGWGKETQYF.

The chain couples TRBV14 to TRBJ2-3; D is possibly TRBD1 (6 bases). The germline CDR1 and CDR2 sequences are SGHDN and FVKESK. V was shortened by 2 bases and J by 6 bases, with 15 bases between the two germline ends. The CDR3 is 15 residues long. For the CDR3, the DNA is TGTGCCAGCAGCCAACGACCAACCACAGGGGATACGCAGTATTTT. Protein sequence: CASSQRPTTGDTQYF.

The chain recombines TRBV3-1 (or the pseudogene TRBV3-2) with TRBJ1-2; 8 bases align to TRBD1. Germline loops: CDR1 LGHDT, CDR2 YNNKEL (reference sequence). V lost 4 bases and J lost 6; bases outside the gene matches: 10. The length of the CDR3 is 15 residues. The chain's CDR3 is CASSLRGTGGDGYTF. CDR3 bases: TGTGCCAGCAGCCTCAGGGGAACAGGGGGTGATGGCTACACCTTC.

The chain carries TRBV28 and TRBJ2-7, with D uncertain. This CDR3 contains 13 residues. V lost 6 bases and J lost 7, with 16 bases in between. Germline CDR1 is MDHEN and CDR2 is SYDVKM. The CDR3 protein is CASSFRGPREQYF. The CDR3 DNA reads TGTGCCAGCAGCTTCAGAGGCCCGAGGGAGCAGTACTTC.

The V call is TRBV28, the J call TRBJ1-5, with D uncertain. Germline loops: CDR1 MDHEN, CDR2 SYDVKM. V was pared by 0 bases and J by 6 bases, with 3 bases between. The CDR3 consists of 12 residues. CDR3 nucleotide sequence: TGTGCCAGCAGTTTATGGAGTCAGCCCCAGCATTTT. This encodes CASSLWSQPQHF.

V gene TRBV9 combines with J gene TRBJ2-7, with 7 bases aligning to TRBD2. J lost 2 bases, V lost 4 bases, and 6 bases had no gene match. From germline, CDR1 is SGDLS and CDR2 YYNGEE. This CDR3 spans 14 amino acids. The CDR3 DNA reads TGTGCCAGCAGCCCCCGACTAGCCCCCTACGAGCAGTACTTC. This translates into CASSPRLAPYEQYF.

The V call is TRBV25-1, the J call TRBJ2-5, with TRBD2 matching over 8 bases. There are 15 residues in the CDR3. With V trimmed by 3 bases and J by 2 bases, 5 bases remained unmatched. Germline loops: CDR1 MGHDK, CDR2 SYGVNS. The CDR3 nucleotides are TGTGCCAGCAGTGAGCATACTAGCGGACAAGAGACCCAGTACTTC. It specifies CASSEHTSGQETQYF.

The DNA for the CDR3 is TGTGCCAGCACCAGCGGGAGCGGGGAGACCCAGTACTTC. Protein product: CASTSGSGETQYF. The chain combines TRBV11-3 with TRBJ2-5, with 8 bases identical to TRBD2. Germline trimming cut 7 bases from V and 5 bases from J; bases unmatched to any gene: 6. This CDR3 comprises 13 residues. CDR1 and CDR2 (germline): SGHNT, YENEEA.

In its sample, this clone was seen once. The junction departs from the called germline gene at one end, perhaps through a read error. This chain uses TRBV6-1 with TRBJ2-7; 8 bases align to TRBD1. This CDR3 spans 14 amino acids. CDR1 and CDR2 (germline): MNHNS, SASEGT. CDR3 DNA: TGTGCCAGCAGTGACCCGGGACAGGCCTGGCGGCGCCCCTTC. Protein product: CASSDPGQAWRRPF.

The chain couples TRBV27 to TRBJ1-5, with D perhaps matching TRBD1 (6 bases). The V end lost 3 bases, the J end lost 0 bases, and 12 bases lay between the germline ends. Germline lookup yields CDR1 MNHEY and CDR2 SMNVEV (reference sequence). CDR3 length: 16 amino acids. CDR3: CASSLGTRNSNQPQHF. CDR3 coding DNA: TGTGCCAGCAGTTTGGGGACAAGAAATAGCAATCAGCCCCAGCATTTT.

This clone is a singleton in its sample. The rearrangement joins TRBV7-3 to TRBJ2-7; 16 nucleotides line up with TRBD2. With 5 bases clipped from V and 2 bases from J, the junction kept 6 bases outside the gene matches. The length of the CDR3 is 17 residues. Germline V gene sequence: CDR1 SGHTA, CDR2 FQGTGA. CDR3 DNA sequence: TGTGCCAGCAGCACCGGGACTAGCGGGAGGGACGCCTACGAGCAGTACGTC. Translated, it gives CASSTGTSGRDAYEQYV.

The CDR3 DNA reads as TGCGCCAGCGGGAGGCGGGAGATGGGCACAGATACGCAGTATTTT. This encodes CASGRREMGTDTQYF. The genes are TRBV5-1 and TRBJ2-3, with 7 bases matching TRBD2. The CDR3 is 15 residues long. From germline, CDR1 is SGHRS and CDR2 YFSETQ. V dropped 7 bases and J dropped 1; count of bases not matched to a gene: 9.

V usage is TRBV28 and J usage is TRBJ1-2; TRBD1 matches at 8 bases. The germline CDR1 and CDR2 sequences are MDHEN and SYDVKM. CDR3 length: 14 residues. V lost 10 bases to trimming and J lost 4 bases; unmatched junction nucleotides: 11. Here the CDR3 DNA reads TGTGCCACTCTTCCTAGGGGACAGGTCTATGGCTACACCTTC. Protein sequence: CATLPRGQVYGYTF.

V gene TRBV7-9 combines with J gene TRBJ1-4; D remains unclear. Trimming removed 5 bases at V and 0 bases at J, with 7 bases between. Germline loops: CDR1 SEHNR, CDR2 FQNEAQ (reference sequence). The CDR3 spans 14 residues. In DNA form, the CDR3 reads TGTGCCAGCAGCCGAGAGGCAACTAATGAAAAACTGTTTTTT. Translation gives CASSREATNEKLFF.

The rearrangement joins TRBV6-5 to TRBJ2-7; D possibly corresponds to TRBD2 (5 bases). This CDR3 spans 16 amino acids. CDR1 MNHEY and CDR2 SVGAGI come from the germline V gene. V was pared by 0 bases and J by 3 bases, with 15 bases between. Here the CDR3 DNA reads TGTGCCAGCAGTTACTCCTCCCAGCGGCCAAGCTACGAGCAGTACTTC. Residues: CASSYSSQRPSYEQYF.

This sequence joins TRBV5-1 and TRBJ2-3, with 7 bases identical to TRBD2. Per the germline V gene, CDR1 is SGHRS and CDR2 is YFSETQ. The V gene end was trimmed by 0 bases and the J gene end by 3 bases; junction bases not matched to a gene: 10. This CDR3 is built from 17 residues. The chain's CDR3 is CASSLGLGGRVTDTQYF. CDR3 coding DNA: TGCGCCAGCAGCTTGGGACTAGGCGGGAGAGTAACAGATACGCAGTATTTT. The entire variable domain, with the rest obtained from reference TRBV5-1 and TRBJ2-3, is as follows: KAGVTQTPRYLIKTRGQQVTLSCSPISGHRSVSWYQQTPGQGLQFLFEYFSETQRNKGNFPGRFSGRQFSNSRSEMNVSTLELGDSALYLCASSLGLGGRVTDTQYFGPGTRLTVL.

The gene calls are TRBV30 and TRBJ2-1; D not resolved. The V gene lost 5 bases and the J gene lost 9 bases, with 8 bases spanning the gap. The CDR3 runs 10 residues. CDR1 and CDR2 from the germline V gene are GTSNPN and SVGIG (reference sequence). Here the CDR3 DNA reads TGTGCCTGGGGTGATCGTGAGCAGTTCTTC. Translated: CAWGDREQFF.

J is TRBJ2-1 and V is TRBV19, with D maybe TRBD2 (5 bases). Trimming shortened V by 5 bases and J by 2 bases, and 16 bases separated the two germline ends. CDR3 length: 16 amino acids. Germline values: CDR1 LNHDA, CDR2 SQIVND (reference sequence). CDR3 amino acids: CASSVPEGRAYNEQFF. The CDR3 DNA reads as TGTGCCAGTAGTGTCCCCGAGGGTCGGGCCTACAATGAGCAGTTCTTC.

The chain joins TRBV7-6 to TRBJ2-1; 8 nucleotides agree with TRBD2. V gave up 1 base and J gave up 8 bases; unmatched junction bases: 10. CDR3 length equals 16 residues. Germline-derived CDR1 and CDR2 are SGHVS and FNYEAQ. The chain's CDR3 is CASSLGAGRASDEQFF. The CDR3 nucleotides read TGTGCCAGCAGCTTAGGTGCCGGGAGGGCCTCAGATGAGCAGTTCTTC.

This chain uses TRBV28 with TRBJ1-5; D may be TRBD1 (5 bases). Germline V gives CDR1 MDHEN, CDR2 SYDVKM. With 3 bases removed from V and 9 bases from J, the gap between germline ends came to 15 bases. There are 14 residues in the CDR3. This CDR3 reads CASSFISDGGPQHF. Here the CDR3 DNA reads TGTGCCAGCAGTTTTATTTCCGACGGGGGGCCCCAGCATTTT.

The chain links TRBV5-1 to TRBJ2-3, with D maybe TRBD2 (5 bases). The CDR3 covers 15 residues. V was shortened by 2 bases and J by 2 bases, with 12 bases between the two germline ends. In germline, CDR1 is SGHRS, CDR2 YFSETQ. CDR3 sequence (DNA): TGCGCCAGCAGCTTATCCCAGCGGCTCACAGATACGCAGTATTTT. The encoded protein is CASSLSQRLTDTQYF. The variable domain in full, completed from reference TRBV5-1 and TRBJ2-3, reads KAGVTQTPRYLIKTRGQQVTLSCSPISGHRSVSWYQQTPGQGLQFLFEYFSETQRNKGNFPGRFSGRQFSNSRSEMNVSTLELGDSALYLCASSLSQRLTDTQYFGPGTRLTVL.

V and J are TRBV3-1 (or the pseudogene TRBV3-2) and TRBJ2-5, with D possibly matching TRBD1 (5 bases). The CDR3 runs to 14 residues. Germline V gene lookup returns CDR1 LGHDT and CDR2 YNNKEL (reference sequence). V gave up 2 bases and J gave up 5 bases, with 12 bases separating them. Written as DNA, the CDR3 is TGTGCCAGCAGCCAAAGAGGACAAGCGGAGACCCAGTACTTC. It codes for CASSQRGQAETQYF.

This chain links TRBV27 with TRBJ2-1; TRBD1 matches 11 bases. Trimming at V came to 5 bases and at J to 5 bases, leaving 2 bases not matched to a gene. Germline V gene sequence: CDR1 MNHEY, CDR2 SMNVEV (reference sequence). The CDR3 consists of 14 residues. The CDR3 spells CASSRDRGNNEQFF. CDR3 DNA: TGTGCCAGCAGTAGGGACAGGGGGAACAATGAGCAGTTCTTC.

The rearrangement joins TRBV19 to TRBJ2-1; 8 bases are a match to TRBD2. The germline V gene has CDR1 LNHDA and CDR2 SQIVND (reference sequence). CDR3 length equals 15 residues. The V and J ends lost 6 bases and 0 bases, in that order; junction bases with no gene match: 4. CDR3 bases: TGTGCCAGTAGGCATAGCGGGAACTCCTACAATGAGCAGTTCTTC. This sequence encodes CASRHSGNSYNEQFF.

The chain joins TRBV5-1 to TRBJ2-7; 10 positions agree with TRBD1. CDR1 SGHRS and CDR2 YFSETQ come from the germline V gene. V was clipped by 4 bases and J by 1 base; unmatched bases: 11. There are 17 residues in the CDR3. The chain's CDR3 is CASSRNSGTGVSYEQYF. The DNA of the CDR3 is TGCGCCAGCAGCCGAAACAGTGGGACAGGGGTTTCCTACGAGCAGTACTTC.

The V gene is TRBV12-3 or TRBV12-4, the J gene TRBJ2-5; D is perhaps TRBD2 (5 bases). Trimming removed 6 bases at V and 2 bases at J, with 10 bases between. This CDR3 is 13 amino acids long. CDR3 residues: CASSQPGQETQYF. The CDR3 DNA reads as TGTGCCAGCAGCCAGCCGGGGCAAGAGACCCAGTACTTC.

The sample holds one count of this clone. The V gene is TRBV25-1, the J gene TRBJ1-6; D perhaps matches TRBD1 (6 bases). There are 14 residues in the CDR3. Trimming took off 5 bases at V and 6 bases at J, with 11 bases between the two ends. Per the germline V gene, CDR1 is MGHDK and CDR2 is SYGVNS. CDR3 DNA: TGTGCCAGCAGTACAGGGTCTCGTAATTCACCCCTCCACTTT. It specifies CASSTGSRNSPLHF.